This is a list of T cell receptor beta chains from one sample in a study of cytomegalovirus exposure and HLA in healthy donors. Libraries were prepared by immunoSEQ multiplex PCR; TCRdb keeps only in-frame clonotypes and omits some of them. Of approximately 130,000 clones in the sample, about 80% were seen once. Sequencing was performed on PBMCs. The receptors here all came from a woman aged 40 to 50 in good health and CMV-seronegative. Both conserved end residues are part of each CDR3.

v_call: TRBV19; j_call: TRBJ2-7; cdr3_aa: CASSASGGNEQYF
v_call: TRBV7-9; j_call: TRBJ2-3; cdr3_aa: CASSSTGVSGDTQYF
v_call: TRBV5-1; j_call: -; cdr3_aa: CASSLGEGQGLQRGYEQYF
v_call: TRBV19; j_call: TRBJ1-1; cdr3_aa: CASSIGGRGVGEAFF
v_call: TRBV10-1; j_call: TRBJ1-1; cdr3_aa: CASSLPDPDRHVMNTEAFF
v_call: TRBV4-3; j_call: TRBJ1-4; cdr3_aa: CASSPEPGTVNEKLFF
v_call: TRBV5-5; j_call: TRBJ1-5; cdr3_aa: CASSWGTGNQPQHF
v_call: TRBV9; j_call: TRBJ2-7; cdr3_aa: CASSLFAGGSDEQYF
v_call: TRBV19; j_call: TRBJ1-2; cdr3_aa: CASSMDSWGYTF
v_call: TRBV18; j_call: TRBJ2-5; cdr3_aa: CASSPRGDQETQYF
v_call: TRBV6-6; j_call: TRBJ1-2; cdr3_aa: CASSLNQGVGYGYTF
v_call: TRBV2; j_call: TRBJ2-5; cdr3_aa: CASSTTRTTRRSPETQYF
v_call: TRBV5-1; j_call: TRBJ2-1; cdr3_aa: CASSWAPQGNNEQFF
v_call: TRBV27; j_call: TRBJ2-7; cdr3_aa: CASSPTGATPSYEQYF
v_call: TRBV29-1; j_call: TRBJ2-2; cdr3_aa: CSVVPGQGAYTGELFF
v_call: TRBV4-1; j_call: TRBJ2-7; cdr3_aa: CASGAYEQYF
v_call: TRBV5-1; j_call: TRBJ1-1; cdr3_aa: CASSRVGATEAFF
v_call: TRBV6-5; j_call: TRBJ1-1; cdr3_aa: CASSLGGDTEAFF
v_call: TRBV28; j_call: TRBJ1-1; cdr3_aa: CASSIFTSNTEAFF